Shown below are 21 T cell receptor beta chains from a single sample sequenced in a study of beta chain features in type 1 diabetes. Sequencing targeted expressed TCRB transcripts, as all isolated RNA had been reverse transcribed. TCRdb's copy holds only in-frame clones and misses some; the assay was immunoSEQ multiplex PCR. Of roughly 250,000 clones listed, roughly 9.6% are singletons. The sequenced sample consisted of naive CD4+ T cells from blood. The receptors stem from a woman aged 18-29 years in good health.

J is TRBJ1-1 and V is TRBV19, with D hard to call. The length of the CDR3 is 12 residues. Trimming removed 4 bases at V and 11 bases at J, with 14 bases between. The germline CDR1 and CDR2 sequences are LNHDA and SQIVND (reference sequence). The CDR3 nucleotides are TGTGCCAGTAGTAGGTCCGGGAGGGTTGCTTTCTTT. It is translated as CASSRSGRVAFF. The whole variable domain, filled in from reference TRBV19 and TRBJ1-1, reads DGGITQSPKYLFRKEGQNVTLSCEQNLNHDAMYWYRQDPGQGLRLIYYSQIVNDFQKGDIAEGYSVSREKKESFPLTVTSAQKNPTAFYLCASSRSGRVAFFGQGTRLTVV.

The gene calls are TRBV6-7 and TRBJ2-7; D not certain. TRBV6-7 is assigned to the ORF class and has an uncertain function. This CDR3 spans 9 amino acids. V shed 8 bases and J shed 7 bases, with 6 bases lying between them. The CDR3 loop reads CASVLEQYF. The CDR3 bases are TGTGCCAGCGTTCTGGAGCAGTACTTC.

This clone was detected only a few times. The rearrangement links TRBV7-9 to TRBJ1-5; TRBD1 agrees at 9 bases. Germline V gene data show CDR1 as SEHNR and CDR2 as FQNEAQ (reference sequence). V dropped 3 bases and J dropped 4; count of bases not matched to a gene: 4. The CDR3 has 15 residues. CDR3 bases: TGTGCCAGCAGCTTGGGGACAGGGCCAAATCAGCCCCAGCATTTT. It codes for CASSLGTGPNQPQHF.

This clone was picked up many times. CDR3 protein: CASAQGKAETQYF. CDR3 nucleotides: TGTGCCAGCGCACAGGGGAAGGCGGAGACCCAGTACTTC. V and J are TRBV15 and TRBJ2-5, with 7 bases aligning to TRBD1. V was clipped by 10 bases and J by 5 bases; unmatched bases: 10. Germline-derived CDR1 and CDR2 are LNHNV and YYDKDF (reference sequence). The CDR3 has 13 amino acids. The full variable domain, in which reference TRBV15 and TRBJ2-5 provide the parts outside the CDR3, is DAMVIQNPRYQVTQFGKPVTLSCSQTLNHNVMYWYQQKSSQAPKLLFHYYDKDFNNEADTPDNFQSRRPNTSFCFLDIRSPGLGDTAMYLCASAQGKAETQYFGPGTRLLVL.

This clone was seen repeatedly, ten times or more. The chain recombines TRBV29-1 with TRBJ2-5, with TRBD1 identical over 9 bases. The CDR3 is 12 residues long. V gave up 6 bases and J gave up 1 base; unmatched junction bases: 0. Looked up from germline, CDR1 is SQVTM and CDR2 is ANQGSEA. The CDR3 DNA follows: TGCAGCGTGGGACAGGGCCAAGAGACCCAGTACTTC. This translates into CSVGQGQETQYF.

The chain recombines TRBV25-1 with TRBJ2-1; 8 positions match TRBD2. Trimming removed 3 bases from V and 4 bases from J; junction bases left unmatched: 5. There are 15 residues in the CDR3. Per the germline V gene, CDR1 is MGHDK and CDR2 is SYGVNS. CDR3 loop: CASSENSGVYNEQFF. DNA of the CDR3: TGTGCCAGCAGTGAGAATAGCGGGGTATACAATGAGCAGTTCTTC.

This CDR3 reads CASSPDLRDRLNEQFF. The CDR3 DNA reads as TGTGCCAGCAGCCCGGACCTACGGGACAGACTCAATGAGCAGTTCTTC. The chain uses TRBV7-9 and TRBJ2-1, with 7 bases that match TRBD1. Trimming cost V 5 bases and J 6 bases; bases outside gene matches: 13. Per the germline V gene, CDR1 is SEHNR and CDR2 is FQNEAQ (reference sequence). The CDR3 length is 16 residues.

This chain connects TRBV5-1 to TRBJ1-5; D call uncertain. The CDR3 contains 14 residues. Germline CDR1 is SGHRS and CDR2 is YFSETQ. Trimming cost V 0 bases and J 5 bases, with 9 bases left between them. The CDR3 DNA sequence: TGCGCCAGCAGCTTGGCCGCCGGTTATCAGCCCCAGCATTTT. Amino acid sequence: CASSLAAGYQPQHF. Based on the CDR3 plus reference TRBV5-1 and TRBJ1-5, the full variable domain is KAGVTQTPRYLIKTRGQQVTLSCSPISGHRSVSWYQQTPGQGLQFLFEYFSETQRNKGNFPGRFSGRQFSNSRSEMNVSTLELGDSALYLCASSLAAGYQPQHFGDGTRLSIL.

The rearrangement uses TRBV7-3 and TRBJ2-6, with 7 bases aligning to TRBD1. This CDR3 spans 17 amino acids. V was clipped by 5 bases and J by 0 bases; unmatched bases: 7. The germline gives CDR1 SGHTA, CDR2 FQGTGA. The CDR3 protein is CASSQQGLSSGANVLTF. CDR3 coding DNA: TGTGCCAGCAGCCAACAGGGGCTGAGCTCTGGGGCCAACGTCCTGACTTTC.

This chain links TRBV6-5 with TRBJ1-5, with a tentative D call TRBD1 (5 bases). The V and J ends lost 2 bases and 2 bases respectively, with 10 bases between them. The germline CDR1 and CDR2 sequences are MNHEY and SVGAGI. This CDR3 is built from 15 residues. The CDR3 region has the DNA TGTGCCAGCAGTTACGGCGGGGGAGGCAATCAGCCCCAGCATTTT. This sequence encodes CASSYGGGGNQPQHF.

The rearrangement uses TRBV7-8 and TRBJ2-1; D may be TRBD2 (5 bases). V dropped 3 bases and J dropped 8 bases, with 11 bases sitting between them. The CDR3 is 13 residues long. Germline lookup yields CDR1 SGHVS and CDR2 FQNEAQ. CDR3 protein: CASSFLHGDEQFF. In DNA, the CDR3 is TGTGCCAGCAGCTTCTTACACGGGGATGAGCAGTTCTTC.

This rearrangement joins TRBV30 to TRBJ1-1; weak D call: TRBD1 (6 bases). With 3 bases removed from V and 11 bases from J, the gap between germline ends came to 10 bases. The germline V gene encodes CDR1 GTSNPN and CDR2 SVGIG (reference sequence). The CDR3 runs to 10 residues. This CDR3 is CAWRTGKAFF. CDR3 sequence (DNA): TGTGCCTGGAGAACAGGGAAGGCTTTCTTT.

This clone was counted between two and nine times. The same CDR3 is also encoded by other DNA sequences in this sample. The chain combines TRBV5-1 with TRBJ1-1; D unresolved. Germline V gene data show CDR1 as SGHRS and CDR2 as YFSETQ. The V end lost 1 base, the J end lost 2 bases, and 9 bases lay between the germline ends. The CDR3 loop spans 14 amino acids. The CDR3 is CASSLTGVNTEAFF. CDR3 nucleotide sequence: TGCGCCAGCAGCTTGACCGGGGTAAACACTGAAGCTTTCTTT.

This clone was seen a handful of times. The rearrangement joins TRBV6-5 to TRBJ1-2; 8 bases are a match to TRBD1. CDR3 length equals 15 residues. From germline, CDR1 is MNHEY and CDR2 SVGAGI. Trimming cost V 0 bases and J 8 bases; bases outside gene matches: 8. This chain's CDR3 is CASSYSTGGAGGYTF. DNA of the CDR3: TGTGCCAGCAGTTACTCCACAGGGGGAGCCGGCGGCTACACCTTC.

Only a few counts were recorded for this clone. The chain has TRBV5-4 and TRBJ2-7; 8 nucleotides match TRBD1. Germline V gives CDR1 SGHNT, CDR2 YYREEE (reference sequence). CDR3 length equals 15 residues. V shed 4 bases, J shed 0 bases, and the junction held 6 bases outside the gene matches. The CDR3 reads CASSRTGISSYEQYF. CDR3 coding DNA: TGTGCCAGCAGCAGGACAGGGATCTCCTCCTACGAGCAGTACTTC.

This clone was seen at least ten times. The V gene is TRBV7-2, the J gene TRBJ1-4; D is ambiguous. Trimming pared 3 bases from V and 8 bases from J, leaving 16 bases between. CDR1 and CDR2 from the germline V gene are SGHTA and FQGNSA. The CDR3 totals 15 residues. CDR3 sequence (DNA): TGTGCCAGCAGCTTCAATGGAGGCAGCGGAGAAAAACTGTTTTTT. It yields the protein CASSFNGGSGEKLFF.

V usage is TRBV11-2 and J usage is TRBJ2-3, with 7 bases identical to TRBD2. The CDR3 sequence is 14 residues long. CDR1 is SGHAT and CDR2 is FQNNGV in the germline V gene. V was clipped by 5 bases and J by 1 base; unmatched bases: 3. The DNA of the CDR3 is TGTGCCAGCAGCCCTAGCGGTCGCACAGATACGCAGTATTTT. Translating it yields CASSPSGRTDTQYF.

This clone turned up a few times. CDR3 in amino acids: CASSSLGASEAFF. The DNA of the CDR3 is TGTGCCAGCAGCTCGCTGGGGGCTAGTGAAGCTTTCTTT. V usage is TRBV7-6 and J usage is TRBJ1-1; tentatively, D is TRBD1 (6 bases). This CDR3 is 13 amino acids long. From germline, CDR1 is SGHVS and CDR2 FNYEAQ. Trimming removed 4 bases from V and 7 bases from J, with 13 bases in between.

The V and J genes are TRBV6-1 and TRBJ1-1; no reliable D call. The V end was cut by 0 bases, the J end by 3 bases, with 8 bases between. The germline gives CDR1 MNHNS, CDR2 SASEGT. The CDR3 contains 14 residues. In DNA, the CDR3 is TGTGCCAGCAGTGAAGCGGCGGGGTACACTGAAGCTTTCTTT. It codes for CASSEAAGYTEAFF.

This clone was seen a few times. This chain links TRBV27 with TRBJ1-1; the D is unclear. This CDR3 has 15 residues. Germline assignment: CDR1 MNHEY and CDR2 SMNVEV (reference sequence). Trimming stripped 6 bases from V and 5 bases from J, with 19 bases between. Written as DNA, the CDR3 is TGTGCCAGCAGATACACGCCTTCGGGAGGAACTGAAGCTTTCTTT. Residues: CASRYTPSGGTEAFF.

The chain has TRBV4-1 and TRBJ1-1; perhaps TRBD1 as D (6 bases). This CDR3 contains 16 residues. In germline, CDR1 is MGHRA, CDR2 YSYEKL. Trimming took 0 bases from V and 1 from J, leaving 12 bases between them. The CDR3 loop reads CASSQDRTGPNTEAFF. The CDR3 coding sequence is TGCGCCAGCAGCCAAGATCGCACAGGGCCGAACACTGAAGCTTTCTTT.